Presented here are 23 T cell receptor beta chains from one specimen sequenced in a study of CD8 T cells in Susac syndrome (dated by TCRdb to between 2018 and 2021). Preparation of the library involved the immunoSEQ multiplex PCR assay. RNA was extracted using the RNeasy kit, and roughly 0.5 to 1 ug of the RNA was reverse transcribed with random hexamers. TCRdb's own reprocessing of the public reads used fastp at Q25 and MiXCR and kept productive beta chains. Rows with a matching CDR3 protein are joined into one entry that keeps the most common DNA and genes. This sample lists hundreds of thousands of distinct CDR3 sequences; 75% to 90% were detected once. The top ten clonotypes cover about 0.1% of the sample. Sequenced material: CD8+ T cells from PBMCs. The receptors derive from a human donor with multiple sclerosis.

V gene TRBV4-1 combines with J gene TRBJ1-1; TRBD1 aligns across 7 bases. V lost 8 bases, J lost 7 bases, and 13 bases stayed unmatched. The CDR3 contains 14 residues. The germline V gene encodes CDR1 MGHRA and CDR2 YSYEKL. In DNA, the CDR3 is TGCGCCAGCGATAGAACAGGGGAGTGGGGTGAAGCTTTCTTT. Protein sequence: CASDRTGEWGEAFF.

The table lists this clonotype with a count of one. J is TRBJ2-3 and V is TRBV6-4, with 8 positions matching TRBD2. Germline V gene sequence: CDR1 MRHNA, CDR2 SNTAGT. The CDR3 length is 15 residues. The ends lost 3 bases at V and 0 bases at J; junction bases unmatched: 2. CDR3 loop: CASSEASGSTDTQYF. CDR3 DNA: TGTGCCAGCAGTGAGGCTAGCGGGAGCACAGATACGCAGTATTTT.

This chain uses TRBV6-5 with TRBJ1-2; D is unclear. V was pared by 7 bases and J by 4 bases, with 10 bases between. The length of the CDR3 is 12 residues. The germline V gene has CDR1 MNHEY and CDR2 SVGAGI. The CDR3, as DNA: TGTGCCAGCAAGGAGATTGGCTATGGCTACACCTTC. It encodes CASKEIGYGYTF.

J is TRBJ2-1 and V is TRBV2, with no clear D. Trimming took off 9 bases at V and 4 bases at J, with 16 bases between the two ends. This CDR3 region has 14 residues. Germline-derived CDR1 and CDR2 are SNHLY and FYNNEI. The CDR3 is CASTNHREYNEQFF. The DNA of the CDR3 is TGTGCCAGTACCAACCATAGGGAATACAATGAGCAGTTCTTC.

The J gene is TRBJ2-7, the V gene TRBV7-2; no reliable D call. Trimming shortened V by 1 base and J by 2 bases, and 6 bases separated the two germline ends. Germline CDR1 SGHTA, CDR2 FQGNSA. The CDR3 totals 13 residues. The CDR3 region is CASSLVNPYEQYF. Here the CDR3 DNA reads TGTGCCAGCAGCTTAGTTAACCCCTACGAGCAGTACTTC.

The rearrangement links TRBV5-6 to TRBJ2-7, with TRBD1 matching 8 bases. V lost 3 bases, J lost 5 bases, and 7 bases stayed unmatched. The length of the CDR3 is 14 residues. Germline CDR1 SGHDT, CDR2 YYEEEE. The chain's CDR3 is CASSSMTGDDEQYF. CDR3 in DNA: TGTGCCAGCAGCTCCATGACAGGGGATGACGAGCAGTACTTC. Variable domain in full (rest from reference TRBV5-6 and TRBJ2-7): DAGVTQSPTHLIKTRGQQVTLRCSPKSGHDTVSWYQQALGQGPQFIFQYYEEEERQRGNFPDRFSGHQFPNYSSELNVNALLLGDSALYLCASSSMTGDDEQYFGPGTRLTVT.

J is TRBJ1-5 and V is TRBV27; D uncertain. V lost 0 bases to trimming and J lost 5 bases, with 8 bases between them. Germline V gene sequence: CDR1 MNHEY, CDR2 SMNVEV (reference sequence). The CDR3 covers 14 residues. CDR3 loop: CASSLSRSDQPQHF. CDR3 in DNA: TGTGCCAGCAGTTTATCCCGCTCGGATCAGCCCCAGCATTTT.

The chain recombines TRBV14 with TRBJ1-2; 8 nucleotides align to TRBD1. Germline CDR1 and CDR2: SGHDN and FVKESK. J was trimmed by 8 bases and V by 4 bases; bases with no gene match: 15. This CDR3 is built from 16 residues. For the CDR3, the DNA is TGTGCCAGCAGCCCAACGCAGGGGGCTCCGGTATGGGGCTACACCTTC. It translates to CASSPTQGAPVWGYTF.

V usage is TRBV19 and J usage is TRBJ2-7; D gene unclear. The ends were cut back, 3 bases at V and 1 base at J, with 7 bases in the middle. Per the germline V gene, CDR1 is LNHDA and CDR2 is SQIVND (reference sequence). The CDR3 length is 13 residues. The CDR3 region is CASSIGSSYEQYF. CDR3 DNA sequence: TGTGCCAGTAGTATTGGGTCTTCCTACGAGCAGTACTTC.

The gene calls are TRBV20-1 and TRBJ2-1, with no clear D. Trimming took 7 bases from V and 3 from J, leaving 10 bases between them. Looked up from germline, CDR1 is DFQATT and CDR2 is SNEGSKA (reference sequence). This CDR3 is built from 12 residues. CDR3 protein: CSVSNVYNEQFF. CDR3 nucleotide sequence: TGCAGTGTCAGTAACGTCTACAATGAGCAGTTCTTC.

The chain is built from TRBV27 and TRBJ1-5; 7 bases match TRBD1. Unmatched junction bases numbered 8, after V lost 5 bases and J lost 1 base. The CDR3 is 16 residues long. From germline, CDR1 is MNHEY and CDR2 SMNVEV (reference sequence). Here the CDR3 reads CASSRRGQGSNQPQHF. The CDR3 DNA is TGTGCCAGCAGTCGAAGGGGGCAGGGGAGCAATCAGCCCCAGCATTTT.

V usage is TRBV29-1 and J usage is TRBJ2-1; D ambiguous. The CDR3 spans 14 residues. The ends were cut back, 7 bases at V and 0 bases at J, with 13 bases in the middle. Germline V gives CDR1 SQVTM, CDR2 ANQGSEA. CDR3 loop: CSGLKSSSYNEQFF. Here the CDR3 DNA reads TGCAGCGGGTTAAAATCCAGCTCCTACAATGAGCAGTTCTTC.

This clonotype was found once. The V gene is TRBV14, the J gene TRBJ2-7, with 7 bases lining up with TRBD1. Germline CDR1 reads SGHDN; CDR2 reads FVKESK. V gave up 4 bases and J gave up 4 bases; unmatched junction bases: 13. This CDR3 comprises 16 residues. CDR3 DNA: TGTGCCAGCAGCCTCTCTTCAGGCAGGGGGTGGTACGAGCAGTACTTC. It translates to CASSLSSGRGWYEQYF.

J is TRBJ2-3 and V is TRBV7-2; perhaps TRBD2 as D (6 bases). The CDR3 contains 17 residues. The germline V gene has CDR1 SGHTA and CDR2 FQGNSA. Trimming removed 4 bases at V and 4 bases at J, with 21 bases between. The CDR3 here is CASSSPGEAHRADTQYF. DNA of the CDR3: TGTGCCAGCAGCTCCCCGGGGGAGGCTCATCGGGCAGATACGCAGTATTTT.

This rearrangement joins TRBV10-3 to TRBJ2-7; 9 bases fit TRBD2. This CDR3 is 18 amino acids long. Germline CDR1 is ENHRY and CDR2 is SYGVKD. The J segment lost 4 bases and the V segment lost 4 bases, leaving 17 bases of the junction unmatched. CDR3 sequence (DNA): TGTGCCATCAGTGGCCGGGACACGACTAGCGGCCACCCGTACGAGCAGTACTTC. Translation gives CAISGRDTTSGHPYEQYF.

CDR3 bases: TGTGCCAGCAGACCGGACCATTACAATGAGCAGTTCTTC. It yields the protein CASRPDHYNEQFF. The J gene is TRBJ2-1, the V gene TRBV14; D not certain. This CDR3 region has 13 residues. V lost 6 bases, J lost 4 bases, and 10 bases lay in between. Germline V CDR1 and CDR2: SGHDN, FVKESK.

The chain joins TRBV2 to TRBJ1-2; weak D call: TRBD1 (5 bases). Trimming removed 3 bases at V and 2 bases at J, with 10 bases between. CDR3 length: 14 amino acids. The germline gives CDR1 SNHLY, CDR2 FYNNEI. CDR3 in amino acids: CASSDGAGNYGYTF. The CDR3, as DNA: TGTGCCAGCAGTGACGGGGCCGGGAACTATGGCTACACCTTC.

This clonotype appeared once. V gene TRBV7-9 combines with J gene TRBJ1-4; D gene ambiguous. From germline, CDR1 is SEHNR and CDR2 FQNEAQ (reference sequence). V lost 5 bases and J 0 bases, leaving 10 bases between the germline ends. The CDR3 loop spans 15 amino acids. The CDR3 DNA is TGTGCCAGCAGCGAAATTCTTGCAACTAATGAAAAACTGTTTTTT. It yields the protein CASSEILATNEKLFF.

This clonotype came up a few times. J is TRBJ2-1 and V is TRBV7-9; D not certain. The V gene's germline CDR1 is SEHNR and CDR2 FQNEAQ (reference sequence). CDR3 length: 11 amino acids. The V end lost 4 bases, the J end lost 7 bases, and 5 bases lay between the germline ends. CDR3 nucleotide sequence: TGTGCCAGCAGCTCTTCTAATGAGCAGTTCTTC. This gives the protein CASSSSNEQFF.

This rearrangement joins TRBV28 to TRBJ2-5; a possible D gene is TRBD1 (5 bases). This CDR3 spans 17 amino acids. V lost 1 base and J lost 0, with 15 bases in between. Looked up from germline, CDR1 is MDHEN and CDR2 is SYDVKM. The CDR3 DNA sequence: TGTGCCAGCAGTTTATATCCCCCAGGGCCCAACCAAGAGACCCAGTACTTC. It encodes CASSLYPPGPNQETQYF.

V is TRBV30 and J is TRBJ2-1; 8 bases are a match to TRBD2. Trimming removed 4 bases from V and 7 bases from J; junction bases left unmatched: 15. CDR1 is GTSNPN and CDR2 is SVGIG in the germline V gene (reference sequence). The CDR3 has 16 amino acids. The CDR3 region has the DNA TGTGCCTGGAAGTCGACTGGCGGGGGGATTTGGAATGAGCAGTTCTTC. Translation gives CAWKSTGGGIWNEQFF.

The rearrangement uses TRBV11-2 and TRBJ1-6, with D maybe TRBD1 (5 bases). Germline CDR1 and CDR2: SGHAT and FQNNGV. V was shortened by 5 bases and J by 6 bases, with 11 bases between the two germline ends. There are 14 residues in the CDR3. CDR3 bases: TGTGCCAGCAGCACAGGCGGAATTAATTCACCCCTCCACTTT. This gives the protein CASSTGGINSPLHF.

V gene TRBV10-3 combines with J gene TRBJ2-7; 7 bases fit TRBD1. CDR3 length equals 14 residues. The V segment lost 2 bases and the J segment 7 bases; nucleotides outside the gene matches: 8. Germline assignment: CDR1 ENHRY and CDR2 SYGVKD. This chain's CDR3 is CAISETGQAGEQYF. In DNA form, the CDR3 reads TGTGCCATCAGTGAGACCGGACAGGCTGGGGAGCAGTACTTC.